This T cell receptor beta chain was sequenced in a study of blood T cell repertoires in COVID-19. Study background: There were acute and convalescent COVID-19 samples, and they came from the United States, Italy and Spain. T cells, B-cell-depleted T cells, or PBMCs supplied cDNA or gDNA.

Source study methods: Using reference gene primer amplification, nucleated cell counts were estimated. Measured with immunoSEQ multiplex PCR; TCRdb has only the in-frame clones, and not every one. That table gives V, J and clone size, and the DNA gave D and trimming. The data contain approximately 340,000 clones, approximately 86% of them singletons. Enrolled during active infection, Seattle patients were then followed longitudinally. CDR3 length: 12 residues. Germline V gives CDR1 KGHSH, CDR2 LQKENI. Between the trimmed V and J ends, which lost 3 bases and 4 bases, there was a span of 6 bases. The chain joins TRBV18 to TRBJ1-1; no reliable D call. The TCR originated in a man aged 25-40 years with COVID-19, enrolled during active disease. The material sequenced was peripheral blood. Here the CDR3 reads CASSPQVTEAFF. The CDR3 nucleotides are TGTGCCAGCTCACCCCAGGTCACTGAAGCTTTCTTT.